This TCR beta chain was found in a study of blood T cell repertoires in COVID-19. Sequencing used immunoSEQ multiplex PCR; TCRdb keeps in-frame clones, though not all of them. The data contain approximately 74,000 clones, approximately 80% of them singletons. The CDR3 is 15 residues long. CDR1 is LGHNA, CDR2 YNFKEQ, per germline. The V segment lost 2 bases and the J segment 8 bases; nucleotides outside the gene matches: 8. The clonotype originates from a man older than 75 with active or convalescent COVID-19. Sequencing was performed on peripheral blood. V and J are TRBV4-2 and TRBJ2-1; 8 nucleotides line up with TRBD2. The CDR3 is CASSQFSGRGYEQFF. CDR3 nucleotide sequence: TGTGCCAGCAGCCAATTTTCCGGGAGGGGGTATGAGCAGTTCTTC.